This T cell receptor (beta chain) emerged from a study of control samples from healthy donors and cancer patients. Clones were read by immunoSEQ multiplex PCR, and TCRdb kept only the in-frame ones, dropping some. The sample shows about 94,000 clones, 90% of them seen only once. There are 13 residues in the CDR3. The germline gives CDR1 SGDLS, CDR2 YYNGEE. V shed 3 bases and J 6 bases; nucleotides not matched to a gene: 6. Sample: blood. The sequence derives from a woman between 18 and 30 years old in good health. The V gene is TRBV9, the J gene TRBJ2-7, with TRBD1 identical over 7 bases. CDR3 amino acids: CASSGTGSLEQYF. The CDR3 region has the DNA TGTGCCAGCAGCGGGACAGGTTCCCTCGAGCAGTACTTC.